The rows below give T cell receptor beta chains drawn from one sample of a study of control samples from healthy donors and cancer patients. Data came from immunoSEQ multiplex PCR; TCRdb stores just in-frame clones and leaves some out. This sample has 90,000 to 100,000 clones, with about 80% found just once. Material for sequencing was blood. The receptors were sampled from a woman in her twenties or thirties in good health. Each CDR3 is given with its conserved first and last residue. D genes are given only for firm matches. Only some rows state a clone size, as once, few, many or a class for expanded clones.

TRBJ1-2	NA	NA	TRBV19	CASSIGGHGYTF	TGTGCCAGTAGTATAGGGGGACATGGCTACACCTTC
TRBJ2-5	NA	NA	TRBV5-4	CASSLVTWGGRETQYF	TGTGCCAGCAGCTTGGTGACGTGGGGGGGCCGGGAGACCCAGTACTTC
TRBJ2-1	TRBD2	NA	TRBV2	CASIGGVINEQFF	TGTGCCAGCATCGGGGGGGTCATAAATGAGCAGTTCTTC
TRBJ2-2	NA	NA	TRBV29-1	CSGRASANTGELFF	TGCAGCGGTAGGGCCAGCGCGAACACCGGGGAGCTGTTTTTT
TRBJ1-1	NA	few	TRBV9	CASSPVLGTEAFF	TGTGCCAGCAGCCCCGTCTTGGGGACGGAAGCTTTCTTT
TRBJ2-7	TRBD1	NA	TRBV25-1	CASSGFGTGADEQYF	TGTGCCAGCAGTGGGTTTGGGACAGGGGCCGACGAGCAGTACTTC
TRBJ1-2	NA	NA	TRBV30	CAWSAGEGYGYTF	TGTGCCTGGAGTGCGGGGGAGGGCTATGGCTACACCTTC
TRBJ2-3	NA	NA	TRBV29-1	CSGSGSTSTDTQYF	TGCAGCGGGAGCGGATCCACTAGCACAGATACGCAGTATTTT
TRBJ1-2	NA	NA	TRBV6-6	CACTAWAITNYGYTF	TGTGCCTGTACGGCTTGGGCCATTACTAACTATGGCTACACCTTC
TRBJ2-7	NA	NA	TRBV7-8	CASSPAQGDYEQYF	TGTGCCAGCAGCCCAGCCCAGGGCGATTACGAGCAGTACTTC
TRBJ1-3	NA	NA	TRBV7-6	CASSLGPGSGNTIYF	TGTGCCAGCAGCTTGGGGCCGGGCAGTGGAAACACCATATATTTT
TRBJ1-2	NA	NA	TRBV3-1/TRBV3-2	CASSQGLSYGYTF	TGTGCCAGCAGCCAAGGGTTGTCCTATGGCTACACCTTC
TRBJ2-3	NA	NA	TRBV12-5	CASGPGGIGTDTQYF	TGTGCTAGTGGCCCGGGGGGCATAGGCACAGATACGCAGTATTTT
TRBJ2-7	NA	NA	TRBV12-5	CASGLVLGTWDSYEQYF	TGTGCTAGTGGTTTGGTCCTCGGGACATGGGACTCCTACGAGCAGTACTTC
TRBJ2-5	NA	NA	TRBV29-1	CSPDTRQETQYF	TGCAGCCCGGACACAAGACAAGAGACCCAGTACTTC
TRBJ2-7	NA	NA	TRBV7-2	CASSFDRGHSYEQYF	TGTGCCAGCAGCTTCGACCGGGGCCACTCCTACGAGCAGTACTTC
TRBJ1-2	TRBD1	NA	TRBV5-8	CASSPDRDYGYTF	TGTGCCAGCAGCCCCGACAGGGACTATGGCTACACCTTC